Listed below are T cell receptor beta chains from one sample, sequenced in a study of breast tumors, draining lymph nodes, adjacent tissues. TCRdb independently ran MiXCR on the multiplex PCR reads; one entry per CDR3 protein. The table includes about 150,000 distinct CDR3 sequences, around a third detected once. Material for sequencing was axillary lymph node tissue. These receptors originate from a female donor with breast cancer. Some clones in this sample may be carry-over from other donors' samples. CDR3s include the opening cysteine and the closing phenylalanine or tryptophan. Not every row has a clone size; where given, it reads once, few, many or a size class.

CDR3 length,J gene,clone size,V gene,CDR3 protein
22,TRBJ1-5,once,TRBV29-1,CSVSLGVCHTHDALCSNQPQHF
13,TRBJ1-1,few,TRBV29-1,CSVDSGWDTEAFF
13,TRBJ1-2,-,TRBV24-1,CATSDPAGGGYTF
12,TRBJ1-2,-,TRBV11-1,CARETGGEGYTF
17,TRBJ1-1,-,TRBV5-1,CASSLAQGVAMNTEAFF
15,TRBJ2-2,-,TRBV18,CASSPLAGNTGELFF
14,TRBJ2-5,many,TRBV9,CASSPQTSSGTQSF
13,TRBJ2-1,many,TRBV2,CASRGTEYNEQFF
15,TRBJ2-3,many,TRBV6-1,CASSLLAGADNTQYF
15,TRBJ2-1,once,TRBV29-1,CSFSGLAGAYNEQFF
14,TRBJ2-3,many,TRBV4-2,CASSQDYPRGTQYF
14,TRBJ1-5,many,TRBV5-5,CASSTGTGFQPQHF
12,TRBJ1-2,many,TRBV20-1,CSAKDSKVGYTF
14,TRBJ2-1,many,TRBV5-6,CASSSPLTYNEQFF
18,TRBJ1-3,many,TRBV11-2,CASSRLESRENSGNTTYF
13,TRBJ1-5,many,TRBV19,CASSPGHNQPQHF
12,TRBJ2-7,-,TRBV28,CASSSGSYEQSF
14,TRBJ1-5,many,TRBV6-1,CASSERIGNQPQHF
11,TRBJ2-1,many,TRBV30,CAWAAGTEQFF
15,TRBJ1-2,many,TRBV7-8,CASSLVPGSNYGYPF
16,TRBJ2-1,many,TRBV2,CASSEQGLAGGDEQFF
14,TRBJ2-5,-,TRBV2,CASVVAGGGETQYF
12,TRBJ2-7,once,TRBV20-1,CSAPTGNRWQYF
14,TRBJ1-2,many,TRBV28,CASSLQGEGYGYTF
13,TRBJ2-3,many,TRBV5-1,CASSPQGPDTQYF
17,TRBJ2-1,many,TRBV4-1,CASSQSTGPSSYNEQFF
13,TRBJ1-4,once,TRBV20-1,CSVIPGHGAGEFF
14,TRBJ2-3,many,TRBV6-2/TRBV6-3,CASSYSILADTQYF
12,TRBJ1-5,many,TRBV12-3/TRBV12-4,CASSSNYQPQHF
13,TRBJ1-1,few,TRBV29-1,CSVEGQMNTEAFF
13,TRBJ2-7,many,TRBV15,CATSGGTNDEQYF
13,TRBJ1-2,many,TRBV4-1,CASSQDGTGGYTF
14,TRBJ2-2,-,TRBV7-9,CASSPAGATGELFF
15,TRBJ1-5,-,TRBV12-3/TRBV12-4,CASSIVGQGIQPQHF
14,TRBJ1-2,-,TRBV27,CASSPDRGGYGYTF
14,TRBJ2-1,-,TRBV20-1,CSAPAGSPYNEQFF
16,TRBJ1-5,medium-sized,TRBV7-8,CASSSLGDRRNQPQHF